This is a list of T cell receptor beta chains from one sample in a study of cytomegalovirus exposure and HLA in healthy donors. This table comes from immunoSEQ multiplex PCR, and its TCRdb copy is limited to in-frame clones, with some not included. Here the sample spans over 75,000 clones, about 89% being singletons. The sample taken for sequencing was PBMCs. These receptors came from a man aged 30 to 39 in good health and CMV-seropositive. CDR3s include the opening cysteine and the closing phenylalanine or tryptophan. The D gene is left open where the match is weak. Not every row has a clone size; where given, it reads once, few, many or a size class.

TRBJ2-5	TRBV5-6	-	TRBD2	CASSLVLAGAETQYF	TGTGCCAGCAGCTTAGTACTAGCGGGAGCAGAGACCCAGTACTTC
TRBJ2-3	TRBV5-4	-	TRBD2	CASSPVPTGGATDTQYF	TGTGCCAGCAGCCCTGTGCCCACCGGGGGGGCCACAGATACGCAGTATTTT
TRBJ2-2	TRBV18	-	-	CASSPPRQATHELFF	TGTGCCAGCTCACCACCCCGGCAGGCTACGCACGAGCTGTTTTTT
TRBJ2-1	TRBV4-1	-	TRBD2	CASSQRSGAGTYNEQFF	TGCGCCAGCAGCCAAAGGTCGGGAGCGGGAACGTACAATGAGCAGTTCTTC
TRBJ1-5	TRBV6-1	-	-	CASSELGRAGIMPQHF	TGTGCCAGCAGTGAATTGGGCAGGGCAGGGATCATGCCCCAGCATTTT
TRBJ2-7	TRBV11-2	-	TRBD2	CASSSEAGPSYEQYF	TGTGCCAGCAGCTCCGAAGCGGGACCCTCCTACGAGCAGTACTTC
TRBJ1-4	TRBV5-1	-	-	CASSPDRSNEKLFF	TGCGCCAGCAGCCCTGACAGGAGTAATGAAAAACTGTTTTTT
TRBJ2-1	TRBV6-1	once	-	CASSDRGGLNNEQFF	TGTGCCAGCAGTGATAGGGGGGGGCTTAACAATGAGCAGTTCTTC
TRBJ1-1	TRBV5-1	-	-	CASSLDSLSNTEAFF	TGCGCCAGCAGCCTCGACAGTCTTTCGAACACTGAAGCTTTCTTT
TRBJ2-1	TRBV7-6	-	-	CASSLVLAAAYNEQFF	TGTGCCAGCAGCTTAGTCTTAGCGGCAGCTTACAATGAGCAGTTCTTC
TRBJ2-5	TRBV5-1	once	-	CASSPGGLEVETQYF	TGCGCCAGCAGCCCAGGGGGGCTAGAAGTAGAGACCCAGTACTTC
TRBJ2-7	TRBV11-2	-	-	CASSSAFRGRNEQYF	TGTGCCAGCAGCTCCGCATTCAGGGGTCGTAACGAGCAGTACTTC
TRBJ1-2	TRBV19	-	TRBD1	CASSIPDRGYGYTF	TGTGCCAGTAGTATCCCGGACAGGGGTTATGGCTACACCTTC
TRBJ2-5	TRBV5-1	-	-	CASSLGGRPEQETQYF	TGCGCCAGCAGCTTGGGAGGTAGGCCGGAACAAGAGACCCAGTACTTC
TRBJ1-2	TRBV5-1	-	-	CASSWEGTANYGYTF	TGCGCCAGCAGCTGGGAGGGTACAGCTAACTATGGCTACACCTTC
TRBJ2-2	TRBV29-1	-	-	CSVEDLRGRSGLFF	TGCAGCGTTGAAGATCTCCGGGGGAGGAGTGGGCTGTTTTTT
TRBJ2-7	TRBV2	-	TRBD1	CASSTDRGGIEQYF	TGTGCCAGCAGTACAGACAGGGGGGGGATCGAGCAGTACTTC
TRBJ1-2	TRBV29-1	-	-	CSVESNREGGGYTF	TGCAGCGTTGAGTCGAACAGGGAGGGTGGTGGCTACACCTTC
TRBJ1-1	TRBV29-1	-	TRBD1	CSANRQGRDTEAFF	TGCAGCGCAAACCGACAGGGCAGAGACACTGAAGCTTTCTTT
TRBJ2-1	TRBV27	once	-	CASSFTFQRNEQFF	TGTGCCAGCAGTTTCACGTTCCAGCGGAATGAGCAGTTCTTC
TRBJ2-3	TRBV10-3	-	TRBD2	CAISPGLAGGPSADTQYF	TGTGCCATCAGTCCGGGACTAGCGGGAGGGCCGTCGGCAGATACGCAGTATTTT
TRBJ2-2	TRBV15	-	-	CATSVHRANTGELFF	TGTGCCACCAGCGTACACAGGGCGAACACCGGGGAGCTGTTTTTT
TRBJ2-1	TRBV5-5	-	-	CASSFPRAYNEQFF	TGTGCCAGCAGCTTCCCCAGGGCCTACAATGAGCAGTTCTTC
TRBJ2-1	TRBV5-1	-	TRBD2	CASSRRGLAVNNEQFF	TGCGCCAGCAGCCGAAGGGGACTAGCAGTTAACAATGAGCAGTTCTTC
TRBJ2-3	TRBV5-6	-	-	CASSLSRGDTQYF	TGTGCCAGCAGCTTGTCTCGGGGTGATACGCAGTATTTT
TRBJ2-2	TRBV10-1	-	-	CASSESSVSGELFF	TGCGCCAGCAGTGAGTCGAGCGTCTCCGGGGAGCTGTTTTTT
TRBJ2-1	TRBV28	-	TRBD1	CASSLYPWDRGGYEQFF	TGTGCCAGCAGTTTATATCCCTGGGACAGGGGGGGTTATGAGCAGTTCTTC
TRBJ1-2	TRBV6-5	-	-	CASSYRGGPINYGYTF	TGTGCCAGCAGTTATAGGGGGGGGCCCATTAACTATGGCTACACCTTC